This T cell receptor (beta chain) was observed in a study of CXCR3-negative and CXCR3-positive naive CD8 T cells. With regard to this clonotype: The antigen remains undetermined.

The CDR3 loop spans 17 amino acids. The germline CDR1 and CDR2 sequences are MGHRA and YSYEKL. Among CD8+ T cells, naive ones were CD45RO-CCR7+CD27+CD95-. Study-wide results and caveats: Similar TRBV-TRBJ usage characterized naive CXCR3-negative and CXCR3-positive cells; memory cells differed. Surface CD5 was comparable between naive subsets; TCR strength was inferred from TRB CDR3 properties. In cryopreserved cells, CXCR3 expression partially decreased, and fresh PBMCs were used in most assays.

In preparing the TRB cDNA libraries, 5' RACE with UMI labels was used. After re-calling the 5' RACE reads, TCRdb lists one entry per CDR3 protein, DNA absent. This table holds some 130,000 distinct CDR3 sequences. The chain recombines TRBV4-1 with TRBJ1-6. The specimen was naive CXCR3- CD8+ T cells from blood. Subset denoted: CD45RO-CCR7+CD27+CD95- naive CD8+ T cells lacking CXCR3 (TNR3-). The TCR was taken from a human donor in good health. Some clones in this sample may be carry-over from other donors' samples. The CDR3 spells CASSPDGGNAYNSPLHF.